The rows below give T cell receptor beta chains drawn from one sample of a study of HIV-infected patients and healthy controls. TCRdb recomputed calls from the 5' RACE reads with MiXCR, one row per CDR3 protein. The sample lists some 13,000 distinct CDR3 sequences; roughly 9.6% were seen once. Sequenced sample: blood. All receptors derive from an adult in good health. Each CDR3 is given with its conserved first and last residue. The D gene is left open where the match is weak. A clone size is listed for some rows: how often the clone was seen (once, few, many), or a class if it is expanded.

size	V	D	length	J	DNA	CDR3
many	TRBV20-1	NA	15	TRBJ2-5	TGCAGTGCTAGTAGGGCTGCAGTTCCCCAAGAGACCCAGTACTTC	CSASRAAVPQETQYF
NA	TRBV4-3	TRBD1	13	TRBJ2-7	TGCGCCAGCAGCCTATGGACAGGGTCAGAGCAGTACTTC	CASSLWTGSEQYF
medium-sized	TRBV18	NA	13	TRBJ1-1	TGTGCCAGCTCACCAACCCCCGAGGCTGAAGCTTTCTTT	CASSPTPEAEAFF
NA	TRBV6-2/TRBV6-3	TRBD2	18	TRBJ2-1	TGTGCCAGCAGTTACCGGGGGAAAACTAGCGGGAGGATAGATGAGCAGTTCTTC	CASSYRGKTSGRIDEQFF
many	TRBV29-1	TRBD1	11	TRBJ1-1	TGCAGCGCCGGGACAGCTACTGAAGCTTTCTTT	CSAGTATEAFF
many	TRBV6-2/TRBV6-3	NA	13	TRBJ2-7	TGTGCCAGCAGTTACCCAGGGATGGGCGAGCAGTACTTC	CASSYPGMGEQYF
NA	TRBV7-9	NA	11	TRBJ1-2	TGTGCCGGATCTACAGGGTATGGCTACACCTTC	CAGSTGYGYTF
many	TRBV4-3	NA	18	TRBJ2-2	TGCGCCAGCAGCCAAGATCTAGGGGCAGGGGCTGTAACCGGGGAGCTGTTTTTT	CASSQDLGAGAVTGELFF
many	TRBV3-1	TRBD1	18	TRBJ1-1	TGTGCCAGCAGCCAAGAAGGACAGGAGCTCTTCCCGAACACTGAAGCTTTCTTT	CASSQEGQELFPNTEAFF
many	TRBV6-6	TRBD2	13	TRBJ2-1	TGTGCCAGCCGGGCTAGCGGGGTACGAGAGCAGTTCTTC	CASRASGVREQFF
medium-sized	TRBV20-1	NA	12	TRBJ1-4	TGCAGTGCAGGGTTAACTAATGAAAAACTGTTTTTT	CSAGLTNEKLFF
NA	TRBV25-1	TRBD1	15	TRBJ2-2	TGTGCCACCGACCCCGGGACAGGAAACACCGGGGAGCTGTTTTTT	CATDPGTGNTGELFF
medium-sized	TRBV7-2	NA	14	TRBJ1-2	TGTGCCAGCAGCTCTAGTGGGGGGATCTATGGCTACACCTTC	CASSSSGGIYGYTF
many	TRBV9	TRBD1	15	TRBJ1-6	TGTGCCAGCAGCCCCCGGGCAGGGGGTAATTCACCCCTCCACTTT	CASSPRAGGNSPLHF
medium-sized	TRBV6-5	NA	13	TRBJ1-1	TGTGCCAGCAGCCAACAGGGGAACACTGAAGCTTTCTTT	CASSQQGNTEAFF
few	TRBV5-1	NA	12	TRBJ1-1	TGCGCCAGCAGCCACCGGGGCGGTGAAGCTTTCTTT	CASSHRGGEAFF
medium-sized	TRBV5-4	NA	15	TRBJ2-7	TGTGCCAGCAGCTCCGACAGGAGCCCCTCCTACGAGCAGTACTTC	CASSSDRSPSYEQYF
many	TRBV29-1	NA	14	TRBJ1-2	TGCAGCGTTGTAACTAAGGGAACTAACTATGGCTACACCTTC	CSVVTKGTNYGYTF
many	TRBV20-1	TRBD1	13	TRBJ1-5	TGCAGTGCTACCACAGGGGCTTTTCAGCCCCAGCATTTT	CSATTGAFQPQHF
NA	TRBV28	NA	11	TRBJ1-1	TGTGCCAGCAGTTCCTTCTTTGAAGCTTTCTTT	CASSSFFEAFF
many	TRBV11-2	TRBD2	15	TRBJ2-7	TGTGCCAGCAGCTTTACTAGCGGGGGATCCTACGAGCAGTACTTC	CASSFTSGGSYEQYF
NA	TRBV12-3/TRBV12-4	NA	12	TRBJ2-3	TGTGCCAGCAGTTACGTAACAGATACGCAGTATTTT	CASSYVTDTQYF
medium-sized	TRBV7-2	TRBD2	14	TRBJ2-3	TGTGCCAGCAGTCTGCGGGGGGGCGCAGATACGCAGTATTTT	CASSLRGGADTQYF
NA	TRBV20-1	TRBD1	14	TRBJ1-1	TGCAGTGCCGGGACAGGAAGGGTGAACACTGAAGCTTTCTTT	CSAGTGRVNTEAFF
NA	TRBV12-3/TRBV12-4	TRBD2	17	TRBJ2-3	TGTGCCAGCAGTCCCACATTAGCGGGAAAGGGCACAAATACGCAGTATTTT	CASSPTLAGKGTNTQYF